Presented here are 20 T cell receptor beta chains from one specimen sequenced in a study of CD8+ T cells in alopecia areata. Specified treatment: oral pan-JAK inhibitor, 5-10 mg twice daily. Sequencing templates came from extracted RNA that was reverse transcribed into cDNA. Some clones are missing from TCRdb's copy, which holds only in-frame ones; the method was immunoSEQ multiplex PCR. Among a few hundred thousand clones listed, less than 75% were seen once. The sample was CD4+ T cells sorted from blood, taken at week 4, from a patient treated with tofacitinib. The receptor set was obtained from a human donor with alopecia areata.

The rearrangement joins TRBV27 to TRBJ1-2; D is possibly TRBD1 (5 bases). Germline-derived CDR1 and CDR2 are MNHEY and SMNVEV (reference sequence). Between the trimmed V and J ends, which lost 5 bases and 3 bases, there was a span of 10 bases. CDR3 length: 13 amino acids. The CDR3 sequence is CASSAQGYYGYTF. In nucleotides, the CDR3 is TGTGCCAGCAGTGCCCAGGGATACTATGGCTACACCTTC.

Comments on this clone: The sample has other DNA sequences that encode this CDR3 too. The CDR3 nucleotides read TGTGCCAGCAGCTTCAGGGGTAATGAGCAGTTCTTC. This codes for CASSFRGNEQFF. The rearrangement uses TRBV7-2 and TRBJ2-1; D may be TRBD1 (6 bases). Germline assignment: CDR1 SGHTA and CDR2 FQGNSA. Trimming stripped 3 bases from V and 7 bases from J, with 7 bases between. The CDR3 length is 12 residues.

V and J are TRBV5-1 and TRBJ2-3, with 7 bases identical to TRBD1. The germline V gene has CDR1 SGHRS and CDR2 YFSETQ. The V and J ends lost 6 bases and 1 base, in that order; junction bases with no gene match: 5. This CDR3 region has 14 residues. The CDR3 DNA reads TGCGCCAGCAACACAGGGGTCGGCACAGATACGCAGTATTTT. Amino acid sequence: CASNTGVGTDTQYF.

This sequence joins TRBV6-5 and TRBJ1-6; tentatively, D is TRBD1 (6 bases). The CDR3 has 15 residues. CDR1 and CDR2 from the germline V gene are MNHEY and SVGAGI. The V and J ends lost 6 bases and 7 bases respectively, with 16 bases between them. CDR3 residues: CASSQFDRTNSPLHF. CDR3 sequence (DNA): TGTGCCAGCAGCCAATTCGACAGGACCAATTCACCCCTCCACTTT.

V is TRBV9 and J is TRBJ2-5; D ambiguous. The CDR3 has 13 residues. Germline V lookup: CDR1 SGDLS, CDR2 YYNGEE. Trimming shortened V by 0 bases and J by 5 bases, and 8 bases separated the two germline ends. CDR3 sequence: CASSVDGWETQYF. The CDR3 coding sequence is TGTGCCAGCAGCGTAGATGGATGGGAGACCCAGTACTTC.

This clone was detected a few times. The rearrangement uses TRBV29-1 and TRBJ2-5; perhaps TRBD1 as D (6 bases). Germline lookup yields CDR1 SQVTM and CDR2 ANQGSEA. Trimming left V 6 bases short and J 2 bases short, with 13 bases between. CDR3 size: 13 residues. CDR3 sequence reads: CSVARGLQETQYF. DNA for the CDR3: TGCAGCGTCGCCAGGGGATTGCAAGAGACCCAGTACTTC.

The V and J genes are TRBV2 and TRBJ2-3; D gene ambiguous. Germline V gene sequence: CDR1 SNHLY, CDR2 FYNNEI. The CDR3 is made up of 13 amino acids. V was shortened by 6 bases and J by 4 bases, with 11 bases between the two germline ends. The CDR3 region has the DNA TGTGCCAGCAGGCCCCATGGGTCAGATACGCAGTATTTT. Its protein is CASRPHGSDTQYF.

The CDR3 region has the DNA TGTGCCAGCAGCTTGGCCCTGGACAGATTTAACTATGGCTACACCTTC. This sequence encodes CASSLALDRFNYGYTF. The chain employs TRBV5-6 and TRBJ1-2; D is possibly TRBD1 (6 bases). V gave up 0 bases and J gave up 1 base, with 13 bases separating them. The CDR3 contains 16 residues. Germline loops: CDR1 SGHDT, CDR2 YYEEEE.

This clone was observed a few times. In DNA form, the CDR3 reads TGTGCCTGGAAAAGCCCGGGAAGGATAAATGAGCAGTTCTTC. Translation gives CAWKSPGRINEQFF. The V gene is TRBV30, the J gene TRBJ2-1, with D tentatively TRBD2 (5 bases). Deletions cut 4 bases from V and 7 bases from J, with 17 bases between. Germline V gene sequence: CDR1 GTSNPN, CDR2 SVGIG (reference sequence). This CDR3 is built from 14 residues.

J is TRBJ2-6 and V is TRBV5-1; TRBD1 aligns across 11 bases. V dropped 0 bases and J dropped 2; count of bases not matched to a gene: 7. CDR1 is SGHRS and CDR2 is YFSETQ in the germline V gene. The CDR3 consists of 19 residues. CDR3 loop: CASSLAGQGALAGANVLTF. As DNA, the CDR3 is TGCGCCAGCAGCTTGGCCGGACAGGGGGCCTTAGCTGGGGCCAACGTCCTGACTTTC.

CDR3 sequence reads: CASSRTLSGSYGELFF. In DNA form, the CDR3 reads TGCGCCAGCAGCCGAACCCTTAGCGGGAGTTACGGGGAGCTGTTTTTT. J is TRBJ2-2 and V is TRBV4-1; TRBD2 matches 9 bases. This CDR3 spans 16 amino acids. Trimming took 4 bases from V and 7 from J; bases not matched to a gene: 10. Per the germline V gene, CDR1 is MGHRA and CDR2 is YSYEKL.

The chain employs TRBV4-3 and TRBJ1-1; 11 positions match TRBD1. CDR1 and CDR2 (germline): LGHNA, YSLEER. The trim removed 1 base at V and 4 bases at J, leaving 8 bases unmatched. There are 17 residues in the CDR3. CDR3 DNA: TGCGCCAGCAGCCAAGGGCCGGGACAGGGGGGAAGCACTGAAGCTTTCTTT. Its translation is CASSQGPGQGGSTEAFF.

This clone was counted between two and nine times. The chain combines TRBV6-6 with TRBJ1-6; 7 bases match TRBD1. V dropped 5 bases and J dropped 10; count of bases not matched to a gene: 8. Germline V gene sequence: CDR1 MNHNY, CDR2 SVGAGI (reference sequence). This CDR3 spans 14 amino acids. The CDR3 protein is CASSQMTGYSPLHF. DNA for the CDR3: TGTGCCAGCAGTCAGATGACAGGGTACTCACCCCTCCACTTT.

This chain uses TRBV19 with TRBJ2-7, with 7 nucleotides matching TRBD2. The CDR3 runs to 14 residues. Germline V lookup: CDR1 LNHDA, CDR2 SQIVND (reference sequence). Germline trimming cut 6 bases from V and 4 bases from J; bases unmatched to any gene: 9. This chain's CDR3 is CASSLDGRRYEQYF. CDR3 DNA: TGTGCCAGTAGCTTGGACGGGAGGAGGTACGAGCAGTACTTC.

V usage is TRBV6-5 and J usage is TRBJ1-1; no reliable D call. Germline CDR1 reads MNHEY; CDR2 reads SVGAGI. The CDR3 runs to 15 residues. Trimming left V 6 bases short and J 1 base short, with 15 bases between. CDR3 region: CASRSGGAQNTEAFF. As DNA, the CDR3 is TGTGCCAGCAGATCTGGAGGAGCCCAGAACACTGAAGCTTTCTTT.

The V and J genes are TRBV5-1 and TRBJ2-7, with D perhaps TRBD1 or TRBD2 (5 bases each). Germline lookup yields CDR1 SGHRS and CDR2 YFSETQ. V lost 2 bases, J lost 3 bases, and 15 bases lay in between. This CDR3 region has 15 residues. The CDR3: CASSFERGRNYEQYF. The CDR3 DNA reads TGCGCCAGCAGCTTTGAGAGGGGACGAAACTACGAGCAGTACTTC.

V and J are TRBV5-1 and TRBJ2-5, with a possible D match to TRBD1 (6 bases). Trimming cost V 0 bases and J 4 bases, with 16 bases left between them. From germline, CDR1 is SGHRS and CDR2 YFSETQ. CDR3 length equals 16 residues. CDR3 bases: TGCGCCAGCAGCTTGGGCCCCGAACAGGGAACAGAGACCCAGTACTTC. As protein: CASSLGPEQGTETQYF.

This clone came up a few times. The chain uses TRBV10-3 and TRBJ2-1, with 9 bases identical to TRBD1. There are 16 residues in the CDR3. Per the germline V gene, CDR1 is ENHRY and CDR2 is SYGVKD. The V gene end was trimmed by 2 bases and the J gene end by 4 bases; junction bases not matched to a gene: 6. CDR3 coding DNA: TGTGCCATCAGTGAGCTGGGACAGGGAGGATACAATGAGCAGTTCTTC. It specifies CAISELGQGGYNEQFF.

The rearrangement links TRBV28 to TRBJ1-2; the D is unclear. The CDR3 loop spans 17 amino acids. Trimming removed 10 bases from V and 4 bases from J, with 28 bases in between. Germline CDR1 reads MDHEN; CDR2 reads SYDVKM. The CDR3 region has the DNA TGTGCCACCACCTATCCCGACACCCAGGTCGGCGGCTATGGCTACACCTTC. Translation gives CATTYPDTQVGGYGYTF.

The chain has TRBV29-1 and TRBJ2-7; 7 bases align to TRBD1. The J segment lost 6 bases and the V segment lost 7 bases, leaving 6 bases of the junction unmatched. Germline loops: CDR1 SQVTM, CDR2 ANQGSEA. The CDR3 runs 11 residues. For the CDR3, the DNA is TGCAGCGCCACGACAGGGTTCGAGCAGTACTTC. This gives the protein CSATTGFEQYF.